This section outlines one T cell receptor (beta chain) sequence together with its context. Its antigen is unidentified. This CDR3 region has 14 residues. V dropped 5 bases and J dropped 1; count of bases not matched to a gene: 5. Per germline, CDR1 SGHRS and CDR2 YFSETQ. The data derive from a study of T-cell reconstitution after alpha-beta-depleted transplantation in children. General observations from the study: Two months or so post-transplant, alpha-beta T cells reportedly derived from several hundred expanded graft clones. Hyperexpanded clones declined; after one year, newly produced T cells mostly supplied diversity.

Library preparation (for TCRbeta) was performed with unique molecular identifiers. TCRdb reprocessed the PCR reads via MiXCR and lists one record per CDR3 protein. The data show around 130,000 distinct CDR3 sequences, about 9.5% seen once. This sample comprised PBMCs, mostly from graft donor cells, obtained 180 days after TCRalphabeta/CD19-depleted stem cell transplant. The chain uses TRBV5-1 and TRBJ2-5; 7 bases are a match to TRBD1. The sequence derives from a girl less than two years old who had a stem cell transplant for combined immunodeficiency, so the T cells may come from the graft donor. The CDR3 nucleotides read TGCGCCAGCAGGTCGACAGGGTCCCAAGAGACCCAGTACTTC. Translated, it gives CASRSTGSQETQYF.